This entry features one TCR beta chain sequence. The CDR3 is 13 amino acids. The V and J ends lost 10 bases and 8 bases respectively, with 17 bases between them. In germline, CDR1 is MNHEY, CDR2 SVGAGI. Sequencing was performed with immunoSEQ multiplex PCR; in TCRdb, only in-frame clones are kept and a portion is missing. Of about 140,000 clones listed, approximately 84% are singletons. These data are taken from a study of blood T cell repertoires in COVID-19. Turning to the study itself: Italy, Spain and the United States were the sources of the convalescent and acute COVID-19 samples. Sample material is recorded as cDNA or gDNA derived from T cells, B-cell-depleted T cells, or PBMCs.

The clonotype comes from an elderly woman in a cohort sampled during active or convalescent COVID-19. The chain combines TRBV6-5 with TRBJ1-4, with TRBD1 as a possible D gene (6 bases). Sequencing was performed on peripheral blood. The CDR3 nucleotides read TGTGCCACCCGAGACAGGCCTTTGGAAAAACTGTTTTTT. This sequence encodes CATRDRPLEKLFF.